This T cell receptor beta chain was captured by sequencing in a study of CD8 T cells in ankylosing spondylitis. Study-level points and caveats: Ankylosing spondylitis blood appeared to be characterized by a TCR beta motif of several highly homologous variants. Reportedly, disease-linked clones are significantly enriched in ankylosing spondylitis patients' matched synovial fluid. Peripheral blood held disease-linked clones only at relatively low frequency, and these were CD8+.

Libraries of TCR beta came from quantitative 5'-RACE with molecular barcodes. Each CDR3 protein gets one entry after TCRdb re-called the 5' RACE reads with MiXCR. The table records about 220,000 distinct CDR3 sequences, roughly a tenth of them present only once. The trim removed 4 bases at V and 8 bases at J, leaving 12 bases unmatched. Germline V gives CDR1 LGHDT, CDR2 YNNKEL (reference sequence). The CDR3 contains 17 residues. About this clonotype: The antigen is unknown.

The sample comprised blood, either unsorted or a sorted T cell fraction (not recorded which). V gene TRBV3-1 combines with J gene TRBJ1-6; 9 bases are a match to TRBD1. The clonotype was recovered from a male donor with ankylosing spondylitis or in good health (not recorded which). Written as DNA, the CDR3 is TGTGCCAGCAGCCCGAGAATCCCGGGACAGGGACATTCACCCCTCCACTTT. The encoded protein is CASSPRIPGQGHSPLHF.